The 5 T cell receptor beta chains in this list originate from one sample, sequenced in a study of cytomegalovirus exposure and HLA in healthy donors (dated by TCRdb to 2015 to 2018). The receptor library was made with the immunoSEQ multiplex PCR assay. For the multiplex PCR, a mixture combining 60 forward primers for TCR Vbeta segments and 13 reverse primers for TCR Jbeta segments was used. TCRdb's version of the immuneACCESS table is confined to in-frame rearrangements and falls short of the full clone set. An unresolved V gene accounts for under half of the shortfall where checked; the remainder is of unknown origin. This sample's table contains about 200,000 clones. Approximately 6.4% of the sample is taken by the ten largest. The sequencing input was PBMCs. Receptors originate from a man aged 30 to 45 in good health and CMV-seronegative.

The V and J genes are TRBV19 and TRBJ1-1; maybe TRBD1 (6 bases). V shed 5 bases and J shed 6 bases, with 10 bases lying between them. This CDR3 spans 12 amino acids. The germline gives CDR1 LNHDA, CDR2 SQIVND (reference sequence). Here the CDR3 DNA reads TGTGCCAGTAGTGGTTACAGGGCTGAAGCTTTCTTT. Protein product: CASSGYRAEAFF.

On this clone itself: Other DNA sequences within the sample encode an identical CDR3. DNA for the CDR3: TGTGCCTGGAGTCCGGGACAGGGCCCGTACGAGCAGTACTTC. Translating gives CAWSPGQGPYEQYF. The V call is TRBV30, the J call TRBJ2-7, with 9 bases that match TRBD1. The germline CDR1 and CDR2 sequences are GTSNPN and SVGIG (reference sequence). The CDR3 runs to 14 residues. The J segment lost 4 bases and the V segment lost 2 bases, leaving 6 bases of the junction unmatched. The entire variable domain, with the rest obtained from reference TRBV30 and TRBJ2-7, is as follows: SQTIHQWPATLVQPVGSPLSLECTVEGTSNPNLYWYRQAAGRGLQLLFYSVGIGQISSEVPQNLSASRPQDRQFILSSKKLLLSDSGFYLCAWSPGQGPYEQYFGPGTRLTVT.

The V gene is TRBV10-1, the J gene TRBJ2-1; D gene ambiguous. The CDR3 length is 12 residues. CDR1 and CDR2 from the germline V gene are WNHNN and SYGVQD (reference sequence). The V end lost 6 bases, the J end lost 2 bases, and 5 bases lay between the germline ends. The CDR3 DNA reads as TGCGCCAGCAGCGTAACCTACAATGAGCAGTTCTTC. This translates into CASSVTYNEQFF.

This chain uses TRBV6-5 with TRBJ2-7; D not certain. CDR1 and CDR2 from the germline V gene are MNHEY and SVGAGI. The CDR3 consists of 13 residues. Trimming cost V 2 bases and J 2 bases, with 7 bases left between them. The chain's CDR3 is CASSYNFPYEQYF. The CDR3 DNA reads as TGTGCCAGCAGTTACAACTTCCCCTACGAGCAGTACTTC.

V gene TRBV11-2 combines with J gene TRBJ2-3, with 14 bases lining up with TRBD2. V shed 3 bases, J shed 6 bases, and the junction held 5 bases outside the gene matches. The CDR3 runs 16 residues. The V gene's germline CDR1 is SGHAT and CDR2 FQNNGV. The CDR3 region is CASSLGTSGRLDTQYF. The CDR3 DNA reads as TGTGCCAGCAGCTTGGGGACTAGCGGGAGACTGGATACGCAGTATTTT. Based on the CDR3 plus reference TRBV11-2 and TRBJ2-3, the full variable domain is EAGVAQSPRYKIIEKRQSVAFWCNPISGHATLYWYQQILGQGPKLLIQFQNNGVVDDSQLPKDRFSAERLKGVDSTLKIQPAKLEDSAVYLCASSLGTSGRLDTQYFGPGTRLTVL.